This T cell receptor beta chain was retrieved from a study of T cell responses to AZD1222 COVID-19 vaccine listed by TCRdb under 2021. General notes on the study: Because spike-specific TCR depth and breadth did not differ between the two schedules, AZD1222 recipients who got a second dose at roughly 4 weeks were pooled with those who got a second dose at roughly 12 weeks. A total of under 250 trial participants underwent TCR sequencing, of whom nearly 210 had received two doses of AZD1222 and about 25 had received two doses of the MenACWY control vaccine. Trial participants were enrolled by age into subgroups of 18-55, 56-69 and 70-plus years, and approximately 150, 30 and 60 TCR-sequenced participants, respectively, were included in these subgroups.

What this sample's time point label stands for: baseline before first vaccination. The vaccinee samples were drawn from two UK trials, COV001 and COV002, one of which was a single-blind randomized controlled phase 2/3 trial testing AZD1222 (ChAdOx1 nCoV-19) in healthy adults. Trial participant PBMC samples were collected at day 0 and day 28 after the second dose for TCRbeta chain sequencing. This clone came up once. Its antigen specificity is not known. Per-base quality was not reported, and no clone a single base away is much larger than it. From its cysteine to its phenylalanine, the CDR3 spans 15 amino acids. The only DNA kept is the CDR3, 45 bases in frame from the first base. Looking up the germline V gene yields CDR1 SGHRS and CDR2 YFSETQ. Trimming takes 0 bases off V and 4 bases off J; junction bases not matched to a gene: 6. The CDR3 regions of human TCRbeta chains were analyzed by immunosequencing. Per the source publication's procedure: Repertoire TCRs were matched against a reference library of SARS-CoV-2-specific TCRs generated with the MIRA antigen-specificity platform. Breadth was defined as the fraction of unique TCRs that were SARS-CoV-2-associated, and depth was defined as the fraction of total T cells that were SARS-CoV-2-associated. Using the MIRA data, each spike-specific TCR was mapped to the spike region that the TCR reacts to and placed in a CD4 or CD8 class. Log10-transformed breadth and depth values were compared by one-way ANOVA with Sidak's multiple comparisons tests. The table comes from immuneACCESS by way of TCRdb, which keeps in-frame sequences with V and J called. Part of the clones is missing from these tables; in studies checked, under half for an unresolved V gene and the rest for unknown reasons. The DNA was the basis for D and trimming; V, J and clone size are from that table. The sample table records about 100,000 clones; 87% of these occur just once. The top ten constitute around a sixth of the sample.

What the work shows at the level of the full study, not this receptor alone: Participants were mostly white British and included more females than males, and it was suggested by the authors that clonal diversity may have been underestimated. A significant rise in spike-specific TCR breadth and depth was observed after two AZD1222 doses relative to day 0 and relative to MenACWY recipients. The 56-69-year group was small, and its depth increase did not reach significance, likely because of low power. Because no day 14 peak-response samples were available, repertoires were characterized only after the peak T cell response. Conclusions about previously exposed vaccinees are limited because only six or seven AZD1222 recipients were SARS-CoV-2 seropositive at baseline. Epitopes outside the regions mutated in the B.1.351 and B.1.1.7 variants were reportedly recognized by nearly half of the unique spike-specific TCRs. The vaccine-associated CD4 TCRs covered the entire spike protein, and the dominant responses fell in regions 160-218 and 743-854.

This sequence was found in an adult in good health. Sequenced here: peripheral blood, sampled on day 0 of AZD1222 vaccination. This chain joins TRBV5-1 to TRBJ2-5; TRBD2 lines up with 7 middle nucleotides. The CDR3: CASSLEGSGLETQYF. The nucleotide sequence reads TGCGCCAGCAGCTTGGAGGGTAGCGGGCTAGAGACCCAGTACTTC. The entire variable domain, with the stretches around the CDR3 drawn from the reference TRBV5-1 and TRBJ2-5 proteins, is KAGVTQTPRYLIKTRGQQVTLSCSPISGHRSVSWYQQTPGQGLQFLFEYFSETQRNKGNFPGRFSGRQFSNSRSEMNVSTLELGDSALYLCASSLEGSGLETQYFGPGTRLLVL.